This T cell receptor (beta chain) derives from a study of blood T cell repertoires in COVID-19 (TCRdb year 2020). Context from the whole study: The collaborator samples originated in the United States, Italy and Spain and spanned the acute and convalescent phases of COVID-19. Subjects who had been exposed to COVID-19, were actively infected with it, or had recovered from it provided the deeply sampled blood TCRbeta repertoires that made up the dataset. The prospective study material was composed of cDNA or gDNA derived from T cells, B-cell-depleted T cells, or PBMCs. A de-identified subject ID, COVID-19 status, age in years and sex were almost always included in the sample metadata. The samples were drawn from two sources: the first 160 participants of the ongoing ImmuneRACE study, and 1,200 or so subjects contributed by 6 global collaborators. Where HLA class I and class II types were available, the types were taken from metadata supplied by the sample provider, not from assay-based typing. The repertoires were released in a freely available public database intended as a resource for research on the immune response to SARS-CoV-2. The paper's findings and limits, for the study overall: Clinical and demographic metadata were provided uncurated, with the amount varying by source and participant.

Note on this clone: Its antigen is still unknown. No clone much larger than this one lies a single base away; base qualities are absent.

Whole blood was collected in K2EDTA tubes by collaborating institutions according to the institutions' own protocols. For TCRbeta analysis, collaborator samples were shipped as frozen whole blood, as isolated PBMCs, or as DNA extracted from either sample type. Inclusive of the bounding cysteine and phenylalanine, the CDR3 is 18 residues long. Only CDR3 DNA is held: 54 bases, read in frame from base 1. Germline trimming: 2 bases from V, 3 bases from J; junction bases outside gene matches: 16. In the germline V gene, CDR1 corresponds to MNHEY and CDR2 to SVGEGT. TCRbeta CDR3 regions were amplified from genomic DNA by means of the immunoSEQ Assay, a bias-controlled multiplex PCR. As for the authors' bioinformatics: The number of nucleated cells in each sample was estimated from the amplification of reference gene primers within the assay. To quantify the absolute abundance of each unique TCRbeta CDR3 rearrangement, sequence reads were collapsed and filtered. For each sample, productive Simpson clonality was calculated as the square root of Simpson's diversity index over productive rearrangements. Sourced from immuneACCESS, this table was stored by TCRdb with only in-frame sequences that have V and J called. A share of the clones is absent; for the studies checked, an unresolved V gene accounts for under half, and the remainder has no known explanation. V and J calls and clone size follow that table, whereas D and trimming were derived from the DNA. The sample table lists under 8,000 clones, 80% to 90% of them with a count of one. Together, the top ten hold about 4.5% of the sample.

The rearrangement joined TRBV6-2 or TRBV6-3 to TRBJ2-7, with 7 central nucleotides matching TRBD1. The clonotype comes from an elderly man with active COVID-19. Input material: peripheral blood. The CDR3 is CASSYIRGQSTSDYEQYF. Here is the DNA: TGTGCCAGCAGTTACATAAGGGGGCAGAGTACGTCGGACTACGAGCAGTACTTC.